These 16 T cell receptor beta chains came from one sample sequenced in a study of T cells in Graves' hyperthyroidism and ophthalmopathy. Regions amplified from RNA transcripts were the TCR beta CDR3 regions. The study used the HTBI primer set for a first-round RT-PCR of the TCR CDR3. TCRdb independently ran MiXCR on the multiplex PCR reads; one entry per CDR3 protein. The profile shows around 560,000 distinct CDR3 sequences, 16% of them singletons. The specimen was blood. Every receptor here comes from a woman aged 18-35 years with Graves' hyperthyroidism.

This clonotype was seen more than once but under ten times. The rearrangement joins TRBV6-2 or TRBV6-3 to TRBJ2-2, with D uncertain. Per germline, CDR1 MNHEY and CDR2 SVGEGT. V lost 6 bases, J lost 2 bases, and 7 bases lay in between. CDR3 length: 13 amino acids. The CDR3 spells CASRDVNTGELFF. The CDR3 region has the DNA TGTGCCAGCAGGGACGTAAACACCGGGGAGCTGTTTTTT.

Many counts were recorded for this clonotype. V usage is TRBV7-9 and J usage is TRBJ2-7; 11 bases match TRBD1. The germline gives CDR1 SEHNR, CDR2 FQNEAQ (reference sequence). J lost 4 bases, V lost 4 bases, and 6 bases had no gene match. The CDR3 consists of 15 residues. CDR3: CASSSRTGGMYEQYF. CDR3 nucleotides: TGTGCCAGCAGCTCCCGGACAGGGGGCATGTACGAGCAGTACTTC.

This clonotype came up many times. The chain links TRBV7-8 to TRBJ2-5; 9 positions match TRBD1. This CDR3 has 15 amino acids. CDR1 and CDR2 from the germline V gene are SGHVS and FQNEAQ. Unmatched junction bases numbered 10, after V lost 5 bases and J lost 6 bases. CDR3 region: CASSPHRDRAQTQYF. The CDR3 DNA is TGTGCCAGCAGCCCCCACCGGGACAGGGCACAGACCCAGTACTTC. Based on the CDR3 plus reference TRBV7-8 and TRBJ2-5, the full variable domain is GAGVSQSPRYKVAKRGQDVALRCDPISGHVSLFWYQQALGQGPEFLTYFQNEAQLDKSGLPSDRFFAERPEGSVSTLKIQRTQQEDSAVYLCASSPHRDRAQTQYFGPGTRLLVL.

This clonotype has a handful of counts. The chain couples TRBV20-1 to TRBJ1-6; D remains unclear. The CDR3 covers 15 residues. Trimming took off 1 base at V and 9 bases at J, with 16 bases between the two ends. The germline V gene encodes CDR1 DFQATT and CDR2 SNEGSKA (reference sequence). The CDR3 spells CSARAAELDSSPLHF. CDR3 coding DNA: TGCAGTGCTAGAGCCGCAGAGTTAGATAGTTCACCCCTCCACTTT.

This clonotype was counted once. CDR3 in amino acids: CASSQGGTGVQNTEAFF. The CDR3 bases are TGCGCCAGCAGCCAAGGAGGGACGGGGGTTCAGAACACTGAAGCTTTCTTT. This rearrangement joins TRBV4-3 to TRBJ1-1, with D tentatively TRBD1 (5 bases). The CDR3 has 17 amino acids. The V end was cut by 1 base, the J end by 1 base, with 16 bases between. The germline V gene has CDR1 LGHNA and CDR2 YSLEER.

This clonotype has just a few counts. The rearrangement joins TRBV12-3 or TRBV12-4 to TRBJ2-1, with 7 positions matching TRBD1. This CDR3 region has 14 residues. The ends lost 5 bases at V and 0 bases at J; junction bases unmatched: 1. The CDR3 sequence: CASSTGDSYNEQFF. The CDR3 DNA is TGTGCCAGCAGTACAGGGGACTCCTACAATGAGCAGTTCTTC.

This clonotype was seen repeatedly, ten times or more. As DNA, the CDR3 is TGTGCCAGCAGCTTAGCCTCTAGCGGATACACAGATACGCAGTATTTT. Its protein product is CASSLASSGYTDTQYF. The genes are TRBV7-9 and TRBJ2-3; 7 positions match TRBD2. The CDR3 consists of 16 residues. Looked up from germline, CDR1 is SEHNR and CDR2 is FQNEAQ (reference sequence). The V gene end was trimmed by 0 bases and the J gene end by 2 bases; junction bases not matched to a gene: 5.

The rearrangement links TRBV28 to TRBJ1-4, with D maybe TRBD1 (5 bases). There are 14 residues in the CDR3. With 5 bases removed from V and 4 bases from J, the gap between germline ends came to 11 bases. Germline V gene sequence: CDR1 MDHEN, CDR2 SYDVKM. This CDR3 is CASSPGGGNEKLFF. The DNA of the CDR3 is TGTGCCAGCAGTCCCGGGGGAGGTAATGAAAAACTGTTTTTT.

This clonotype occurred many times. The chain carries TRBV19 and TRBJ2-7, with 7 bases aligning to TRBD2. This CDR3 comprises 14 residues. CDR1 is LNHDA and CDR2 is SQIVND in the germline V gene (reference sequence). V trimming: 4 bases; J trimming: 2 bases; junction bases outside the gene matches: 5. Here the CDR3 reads CASSTSGATYEQYF. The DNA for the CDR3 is TGTGCCAGTAGTACTAGCGGAGCTACCTACGAGCAGTACTTC.

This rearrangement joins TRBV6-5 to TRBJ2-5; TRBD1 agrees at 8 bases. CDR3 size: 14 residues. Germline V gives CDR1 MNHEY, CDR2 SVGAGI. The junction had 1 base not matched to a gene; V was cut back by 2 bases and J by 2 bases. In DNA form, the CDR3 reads TGTGCCAGCAGTTACGGGGACAGGCAAGAGACCCAGTACTTC. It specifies CASSYGDRQETQYF.

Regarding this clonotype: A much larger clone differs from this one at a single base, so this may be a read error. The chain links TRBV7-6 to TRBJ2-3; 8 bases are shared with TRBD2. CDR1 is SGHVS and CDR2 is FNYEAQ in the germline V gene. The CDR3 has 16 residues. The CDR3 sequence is CAGSLAGGGTTDTQYF. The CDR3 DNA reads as TGTGCCGGCAGCTTAGCGGGCGGGGGGACCACAGATACGCAGTATTTT.

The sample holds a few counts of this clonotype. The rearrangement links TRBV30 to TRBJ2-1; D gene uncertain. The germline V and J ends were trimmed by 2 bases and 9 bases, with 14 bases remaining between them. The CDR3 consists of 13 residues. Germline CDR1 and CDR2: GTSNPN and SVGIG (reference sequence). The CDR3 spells CAWSHTGPGEQFF. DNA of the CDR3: TGTGCCTGGAGTCACACTGGTCCAGGTGAGCAGTTCTTC.

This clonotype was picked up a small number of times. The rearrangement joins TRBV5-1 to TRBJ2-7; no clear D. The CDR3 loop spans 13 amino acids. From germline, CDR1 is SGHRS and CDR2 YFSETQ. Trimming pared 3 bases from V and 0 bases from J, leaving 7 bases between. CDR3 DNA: TGCGCCAGCAGCTACATCTTCTCCTACGAGCAGTACTTC. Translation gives CASSYIFSYEQYF.

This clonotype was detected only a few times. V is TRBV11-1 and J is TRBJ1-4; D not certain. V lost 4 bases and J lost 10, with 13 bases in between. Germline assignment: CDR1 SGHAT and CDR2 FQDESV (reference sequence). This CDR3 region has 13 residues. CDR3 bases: TGTGCCAGCAGCTCCAGGTTGGGAGGAAAACTGTTTTTT. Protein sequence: CASSSRLGGKLFF.

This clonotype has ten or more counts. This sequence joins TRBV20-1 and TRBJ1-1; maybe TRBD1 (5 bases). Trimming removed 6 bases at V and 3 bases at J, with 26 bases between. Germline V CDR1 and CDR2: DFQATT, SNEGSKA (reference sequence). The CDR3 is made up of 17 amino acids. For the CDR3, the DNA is TGCAGTGCCGCCAAACTCAAGGCAGGGCCGATAGACACTGAAGCTTTCTTT. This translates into CSAAKLKAGPIDTEAFF.

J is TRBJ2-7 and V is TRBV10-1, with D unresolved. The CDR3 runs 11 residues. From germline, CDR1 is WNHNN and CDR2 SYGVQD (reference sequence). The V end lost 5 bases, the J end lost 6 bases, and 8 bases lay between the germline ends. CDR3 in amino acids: CASSQDAEQYF. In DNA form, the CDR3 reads TGCGCCAGCAGTCAGGATGCCGAGCAGTACTTC.